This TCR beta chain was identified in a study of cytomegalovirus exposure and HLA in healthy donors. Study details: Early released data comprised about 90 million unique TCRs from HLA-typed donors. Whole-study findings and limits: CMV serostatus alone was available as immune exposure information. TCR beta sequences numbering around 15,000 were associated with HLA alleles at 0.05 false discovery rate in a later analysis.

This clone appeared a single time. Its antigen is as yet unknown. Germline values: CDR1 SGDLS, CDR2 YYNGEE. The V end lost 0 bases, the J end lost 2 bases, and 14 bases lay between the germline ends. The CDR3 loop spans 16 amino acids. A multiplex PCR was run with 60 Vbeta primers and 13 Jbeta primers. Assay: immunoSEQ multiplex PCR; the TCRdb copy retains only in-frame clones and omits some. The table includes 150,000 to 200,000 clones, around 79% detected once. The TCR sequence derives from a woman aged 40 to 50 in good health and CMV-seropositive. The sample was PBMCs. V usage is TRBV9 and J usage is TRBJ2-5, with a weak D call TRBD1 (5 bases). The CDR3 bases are TGTGCCAGCAGCGTAGATTCCAGGGCCCTACAAGAGACCCAGTACTTC. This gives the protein CASSVDSRALQETQYF.